This record concerns one T cell receptor beta chain sequence. As yet, its antigen is unknown. The junction shows a germline mismatch at one end, possibly a read error. The sample originates from a study of cytomegalovirus exposure and HLA in healthy donors. In the PCR, 60 Vbeta and 13 Jbeta primers were used. TCRdb's table, derived via immunoSEQ multiplex PCR, lists solely in-frame clones and lacks some. Among around 90,000 clones listed, about 78% were seen once. General study results and limits: The CMV antigen specificity of a few CMV-associated chains was confirmed through in vitro analysis. A further, later analysis showed that HLA-associated TCR beta chains (compared with equally common others) were more clonally expanded. A missense DCLRE1C variant was associated with V- and J-gene trimming of TCR beta chains in a later analysis, and an independent cohort replicated the association.

The CDR3 covers 14 residues. From germline, CDR1 is LNHNV and CDR2 YYDKDF (reference sequence). Sequencing was performed on PBMCs. V is TRBV15 and J is TRBJ1-1; TRBD1 agrees at 9 bases. The TCR sequence derives from a woman aged 40 to 50 in good health and CMV-seronegative. For the CDR3, the DNA is TGTGCCACCAGCGGCGGGACAGGGAACCCTGAAGCTTTCTTT. Residues: CATSGGTGNPEAFF.